Each of the 29 T cell receptor beta chains below was sequenced from the same sample in a study of a mutant IDH1 vaccine in newly diagnosed glioma. These receptors' antigens are unknown. Time point specified: week 5, during vaccination. The investigators gave 300 ug of mutant IDH1 20-mer peptide in each vaccine dose, together with topical imiquimod. Some clones are missing from TCRdb's copy, which holds only in-frame ones; the method was immunoSEQ multiplex PCR. This table has approximately 35,000 clones, 55% to 60% appearing once. This specimen consisted of PBMCs, obtained from a glioma patient whose treatment included an IDH1 peptide vaccine. These receptor sequences come from a woman aged 18-29 years with glioma.

The rearrangement links TRBV7-2 to TRBJ2-5; 15 bases agree with TRBD2. J gave up 6 bases and V 5 bases, and 7 bases lay outside the gene matches. The CDR3 consists of 16 residues. Germline lookup yields CDR1 SGHTA and CDR2 FQGNSA. CDR3 sequence (DNA): TGTGCCAGCAGCCCGTGGACTAGCGGGGGGGCGCAGACCCAGTACTTC. Amino acid sequence: CASSPWTSGGAQTQYF.

The chain carries TRBV27 and TRBJ1-1; 7 bases are shared with TRBD1. Germline values: CDR1 MNHEY, CDR2 SMNVEV (reference sequence). The CDR3 extends over 13 amino acids. V lost 6 bases and J lost 1; bases outside the gene matches: 2. The CDR3 region has the DNA TGTGCCAGCAGGAGGACAGGGAACACTGAAGCTTTCTTT. Protein: CASRRTGNTEAFF.

This chain uses TRBV7-9 with TRBJ2-7; TRBD1 is a possible D gene (6 bases). The germline V gene has CDR1 SEHNR and CDR2 FQNEAQ (reference sequence). This CDR3 comprises 14 residues. Deletions cut 5 bases from V and 0 bases from J, with 11 bases between. CDR3 residues: CASSADRYSYEQYF. CDR3 DNA sequence: TGTGCCAGCAGCGCCGACAGGTACTCCTACGAGCAGTACTTC.

This clone appeared a few times. J is TRBJ1-5 and V is TRBV10-3; D perhaps matches TRBD1 (5 bases). CDR3 length equals 13 residues. From germline, CDR1 is ENHRY and CDR2 SYGVKD. The ends were cut back, 3 bases at V and 4 bases at J, with 7 bases in the middle. Written as DNA, the CDR3 is TGTGCCATCAGTGAACAGGAGAATCAGCCCCAGCATTTT. Translation: CAISEQENQPQHF.

This clone has only one observation. This sequence joins TRBV7-9 and TRBJ1-2; possibly TRBD1 for D (6 bases). Germline V gene lookup returns CDR1 SEHNR and CDR2 FQNEAQ (reference sequence). Trimming shortened V by 5 bases and J by 7 bases, and 14 bases separated the two germline ends. The CDR3 sequence is 13 residues long. CDR3: CASSQTGWSGYTF. The CDR3 region has the DNA TGTGCCAGCAGCCAAACAGGGTGGAGTGGCTACACCTTC.

The rearrangement uses TRBV9 and TRBJ2-1; TRBD2 matches 10 bases. Per germline, CDR1 SGDLS and CDR2 YYNGEE. The junction had 3 bases not matched to a gene; V was cut back by 2 bases and J by 4 bases. The CDR3 has 15 residues. CDR3 nucleotide sequence: TGTGCCAGCAGCGTCGCTAGCGGGGGATACAATGAGCAGTTCTTC. Translated, it gives CASSVASGGYNEQFF.

The chain is built from TRBV28 and TRBJ1-1; a weak D match, TRBD1 (6 bases). The ends were cut back, 6 bases at V and 1 base at J, with 9 bases in the middle. Per germline, CDR1 MDHEN and CDR2 SYDVKM. The CDR3 is 13 residues long. DNA for the CDR3: TGTGCCAGCAGGAAACAGGGGAACACTGAAGCTTTCTTT. Its protein is CASRKQGNTEAFF.

The V and J genes are TRBV4-1 and TRBJ2-5; TRBD2 is a possible D gene (7 bases). TRBJ2-7 explains the end of the DNA better; the J call may be wrong. CDR1 and CDR2 from the germline V gene are MGHRA and YSYEKL. CDR3 length: 16 residues. The CDR3 DNA is TGCGCCAGCAGCCCCGAGGGGGGGAACCTCGGGTACGAGCAGTACTTC. Its protein is CASSPEGGNLGYEQYF.

The CDR3 DNA follows: TGTGCCAGCACTCCCAACAGTGGCTACAATGAGCAGTTCTTC. Encoded protein: CASTPNSGYNEQFF. The chain recombines TRBV7-8 with TRBJ2-1; no clear D. CDR1 and CDR2 (germline): SGHVS, FQNEAQ. Trimming removed 7 bases at V and 3 bases at J, with 13 bases between. The CDR3 covers 14 residues.

A few counts support this clone. The rearrangement links TRBV5-5 to TRBJ1-6; D not certain. Trimming took off 4 bases at V and 8 bases at J, with 10 bases between the two ends. The CDR3 length is 13 residues. Germline V gives CDR1 SGHKS, CDR2 YYEKEE (reference sequence). DNA for the CDR3: TGTGCCAGCAGCCAGATTTGGGATTCACCCCTCCACTTT. Translating it yields CASSQIWDSPLHF.

The chain carries TRBV10-3 and TRBJ1-5, with D possibly matching TRBD1 (6 bases). This CDR3 has 18 residues. Germline CDR1 is ENHRY and CDR2 is SYGVKD. Deletions cut 3 bases from V and 2 bases from J, with 20 bases between. The CDR3 sequence is CAISEQGQNIWGNQPQHF. In DNA form, the CDR3 reads TGTGCCATCAGTGAACAGGGCCAGAATATATGGGGCAATCAGCCCCAGCATTTT.

The table lists this clone with a count of one. The CDR3 is CASRTGGATNEKLFF. CDR3 sequence (DNA): TGTGCCAGCAGGACTGGGGGCGCAACTAATGAAAAACTGTTTTTT. J is TRBJ1-4 and V is TRBV28, with D possibly being TRBD1 (6 bases). The V end was cut by 6 bases, the J end by 0 bases, with 11 bases between. This CDR3 is built from 15 residues. Germline V gene lookup returns CDR1 MDHEN and CDR2 SYDVKM. The full variable domain, in which reference TRBV28 and TRBJ1-4 provide the parts outside the CDR3, is DVKVTQSSRYLVKRTGEKVFLECVQDMDHENMFWYRQDPGLGLRLIYFSYDVKMKEKGDIPEGYSVSREKKERFSLILESASTNQTSMYLCASRTGGATNEKLFFGSGTQLSVL.

A remark on this clone: The junction departs from germline at one end; a sequencing error may be responsible. The gene calls are TRBV5-5 and TRBJ1-1; TRBD1 might be the D (5 bases). The length of the CDR3 is 13 residues. The V gene's germline CDR1 is SGHKS and CDR2 YYEKEE (reference sequence). Here the CDR3 DNA reads TGTGCCAGCAGCTTGGGGGGGAACGCTGAAGCTTTCTTT. This translates into CASSLGGNAEAFF.

The chain links TRBV18 to TRBJ1-2; tentative D call: TRBD1 (6 bases). The germline V gene has CDR1 KGHSH and CDR2 LQKENI. The CDR3 totals 13 residues. Trimming stripped 6 bases from V and 5 bases from J, with 13 bases between. CDR3 coding DNA: TGTGCCAGCTCTCCCGACAGGACGTATGGCTACACCTTC. Translating gives CASSPDRTYGYTF.

The rearrangement links TRBV10-3 to TRBJ1-6, with TRBD1 matching 8 bases. The CDR3 consists of 14 residues. Germline-derived CDR1 and CDR2 are ENHRY and SYGVKD. V trimming: 5 bases; J trimming: 8 bases; junction bases outside the gene matches: 5. CDR3 DNA: TGTGCCATCAGTAGGTCAGGGGGCGATTCACCCCTCCACTTT. Translated: CAISRSGGDSPLHF.

CDR3 sequence reads: CASSLLIGGPEEAFF. The CDR3 DNA reads TGCGCCAGCAGCTTGTTGATAGGGGGCCCTGAAGAAGCTTTCTTT. The chain carries TRBV5-1 and TRBJ1-1; 7 nucleotides align to TRBD1. Germline V gene sequence: CDR1 SGHRS, CDR2 YFSETQ. The length of the CDR3 is 15 residues. The ends lost 1 base at V and 8 bases at J; junction bases unmatched: 11.

V is TRBV27 and J is TRBJ1-1; D is perhaps TRBD1 (5 bases). CDR3 length: 15 amino acids. Germline CDR1 MNHEY, CDR2 SMNVEV (reference sequence). Between the trimmed V and J ends, which lost 4 bases and 5 bases, there was a span of 17 bases. CDR3 sequence (DNA): TGTGCCAGCAGTTGGTGGGACGGGAGAGGGACTGAAGCTTTCTTT. This codes for CASSWWDGRGTEAFF.

This sequence joins TRBV11-2 and TRBJ2-7; TRBD1 is a possible D gene (5 bases). The CDR3 sequence is 15 residues long. Trimming removed 1 base from V and 0 bases from J, with 10 bases in between. Germline CDR1 SGHAT, CDR2 FQNNGV. The CDR3: CASSLGGISSYEQYF. CDR3 nucleotide sequence: TGTGCCAGCAGCTTAGGGGGCATAAGCTCCTACGAGCAGTACTTC.

This chain connects TRBV6-5 to TRBJ2-7; D not resolved. The V gene's germline CDR1 is MNHEY and CDR2 SVGAGI. Trimming pared 5 bases from V and 0 bases from J, leaving 11 bases between. The CDR3 runs to 14 residues. This CDR3 reads CASSQDRYSYEQYF. Written as DNA, the CDR3 is TGTGCCAGCAGTCAAGACCGTTACTCCTACGAGCAGTACTTC.

The chain is built from TRBV10-3 and TRBJ2-7; TRBD2 might be the D (5 bases). CDR1 ENHRY and CDR2 SYGVKD come from the germline V gene. The CDR3 spans 14 residues. This CDR3 reads CATSKTTLAYEQYF. The CDR3 coding sequence is TGTGCAACATCGAAGACTACCTTGGCCTACGAGCAGTACTTC.

This chain connects TRBV7-3 to TRBJ2-6; 7 positions agree with TRBD1. After removal of 6 bases from V and 4 bases from J, the junction contained 6 bases not matched to a gene. Germline CDR1 is SGHTA and CDR2 is FQGTGA. This CDR3 spans 15 amino acids. For the CDR3, the DNA is TGTGCCAGCAGTAAGGGGGCGGCGGGGGCCAACGTCCTGACTTTC. It translates to CASSKGAAGANVLTF.

The sample holds a few counts of this clone. The genes are TRBV6-5 and TRBJ1-5; D is uncertain. This CDR3 has 15 residues. With 0 bases removed from V and 5 bases from J, the gap between germline ends came to 11 bases. Germline CDR1 is MNHEY and CDR2 is SVGAGI. CDR3 bases: TGTGCCAGCAGTTACTCGGCAGGAGCAGATCAGCCCCAGCATTTT. Translated, it gives CASSYSAGADQPQHF.

This clone was picked up a small number of times. The CDR3 DNA reads TGTGCCAGCAGCTTAAGGACTAGTGATGAGCAGTTCTTC. Protein product: CASSLRTSDEQFF. The V and J genes are TRBV5-4 and TRBJ2-1, with 7 bases aligning to TRBD2. In germline, CDR1 is SGHNT, CDR2 YYREEE (reference sequence). After removal of 2 bases from V and 8 bases from J, the junction contained 4 bases not matched to a gene. This CDR3 region has 13 residues.

The chain links TRBV7-2 to TRBJ2-7; 11 nucleotides match TRBD2. Trimming removed 4 bases from V and 6 bases from J; junction bases left unmatched: 14. Germline V lookup: CDR1 SGHTA, CDR2 FQGNSA. This CDR3 has 17 residues. The CDR3 region is CASSWRGMTSGVVEQYF. Written as DNA, the CDR3 is TGTGCCAGCAGCTGGAGGGGAATGACTAGCGGGGTGGTCGAGCAGTACTTC.

V and J are TRBV27 and TRBJ1-2, with TRBD1 matching 8 bases. This CDR3 has 14 residues. Germline V gene sequence: CDR1 MNHEY, CDR2 SMNVEV (reference sequence). Trimming at V came to 6 bases and at J to 8 bases, leaving 11 bases not matched to a gene. CDR3: CASSLSQGAGGYTF. In DNA form, the CDR3 reads TGTGCCAGCAGCCTCTCCCAGGGGGCGGGAGGCTACACCTTC.

This sequence joins TRBV18 and TRBJ2-7, with 13 bases that match TRBD2. Trimming at V came to 4 bases and at J to 2 bases, leaving 2 bases not matched to a gene. The germline gives CDR1 KGHSH, CDR2 LQKENI. CDR3 length: 15 amino acids. The CDR3 spells CASSLTSGRAYEQYF. CDR3 DNA: TGTGCCAGCTCACTTACTAGCGGGAGGGCCTACGAGCAGTACTTC.

This rearrangement joins TRBV6-5 to TRBJ2-5, with D perhaps matching TRBD1 (5 bases). V lost 6 bases, J lost 2 bases, and 10 bases lay in between. CDR1 and CDR2 (germline): MNHEY, SVGAGI. This CDR3 spans 13 amino acids. The chain's CDR3 is CASRPDSQETQYF. CDR3 bases: TGTGCCAGCAGACCTGACAGTCAAGAGACCCAGTACTTC.

This clone has only a few counts. CDR3 residues: CSVESRPGQPQHF. The CDR3 nucleotides are TGCAGCGTTGAAAGCAGACCTGGCCAGCCCCAGCATTTT. This sequence joins TRBV29-1 and TRBJ1-5, with D uncertain. CDR1 and CDR2 (germline): SQVTM, ANQGSEA. V lost 2 bases and J 7 bases, leaving 12 bases between the germline ends. This CDR3 contains 13 residues.

This clone was counted a few times. The rearrangement joins TRBV6-4 to TRBJ1-1, with unresolved D. This CDR3 spans 15 amino acids. Germline V gene data show CDR1 as MRHNA and CDR2 as SNTAGT. Trimming took off 9 bases at V and 0 bases at J, with 17 bases between the two ends. CDR3 amino acids: CARMGRLIMNTEAFF. The CDR3 DNA sequence: TGTGCCAGAATGGGCAGACTCATCATGAACACTGAAGCTTTCTTT.